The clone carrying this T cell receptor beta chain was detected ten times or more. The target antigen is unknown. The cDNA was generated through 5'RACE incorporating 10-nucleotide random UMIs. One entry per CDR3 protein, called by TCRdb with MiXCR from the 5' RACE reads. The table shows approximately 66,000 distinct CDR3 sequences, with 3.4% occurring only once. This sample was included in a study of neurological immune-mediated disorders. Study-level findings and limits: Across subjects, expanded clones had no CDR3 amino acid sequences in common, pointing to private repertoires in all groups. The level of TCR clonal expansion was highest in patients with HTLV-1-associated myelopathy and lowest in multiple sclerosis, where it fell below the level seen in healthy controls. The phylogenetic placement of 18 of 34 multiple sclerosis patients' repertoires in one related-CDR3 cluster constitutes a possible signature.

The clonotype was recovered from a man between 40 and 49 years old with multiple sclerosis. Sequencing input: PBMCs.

Here the CDR3 DNA reads TGTGCCAGCAGTCATCAGGGAGGCGGCTATGGCTACACCTTC. Protein sequence: CASSHQGGGYGYTF. The chain is built from TRBV12-3 or TRBV12-4 and TRBJ1-2, with a tentative D call TRBD1 (5 bases). The CDR3 loop spans 14 amino acids. V lost 5 bases, J lost 4 bases, and 14 bases lay in between.